The clone carrying this TCR beta chain was found once. In the source study's methods: It was from reference gene primer amplification that nucleated cell counts were estimated. Profiled with immunoSEQ multiplex PCR; TCRdb holds only in-frame clones, not every one. The DNA was the basis for D and trimming; V, J and clone size are from that table. Here the sample spans roughly 250,000 clones, 83% being singletons. This sample is drawn from a study of blood T cell repertoires in COVID-19. For the study at large: Italy, Spain and the United States were the sources of the convalescent and acute COVID-19 samples. Sources were T cells, B-cell-depleted T cells, or PBMCs; the material itself was cDNA or gDNA.

Trimming pared 0 bases from V and 7 bases from J, leaving 9 bases between. The CDR3 is made up of 14 amino acids. Per germline, CDR1 KGHSH and CDR2 LQKENI. The chain recombines TRBV18 with TRBJ2-2; tentative D call: TRBD1 (6 bases). The sample taken for sequencing was peripheral blood. This TCR was sampled from a human donor in a cohort sampled during active COVID-19. Here the CDR3 reads CASSPPGHGGELFF. As DNA, the CDR3 is TGTGCCAGCTCACCACCGGGACACGGCGGGGAGCTGTTTTTT.